This T cell receptor (beta chain) comes out of a study of cytomegalovirus exposure and HLA in healthy donors. Germline-derived CDR1 and CDR2 are MNHNS and SASEGT. V lost 1 base and J lost 3, with 11 bases in between. The CDR3 consists of 15 residues. Primers for the PCR totalled 60 Vbeta and 13 Jbeta. Sequenced by immunoSEQ multiplex PCR; TCRdb stores in-frame clones only, minus some. The data contain more than 110,000 clones, more than 65% of them singletons. The sequence was obtained from a woman aged 30 to 39 in good health and CMV-seronegative. The material sequenced was PBMCs. V and J are TRBV6-1 and TRBJ2-3; no clear D. CDR3: CASSEGQSATDTQYF. CDR3 bases: TGTGCCAGCAGTGAAGGACAATCGGCAACAGATACGCAGTATTTT.